This TCR beta chain originates from a study of blood T cell repertoires in COVID-19. Profiling relied on immunoSEQ multiplex PCR, and the TCRdb table lists in-frame clones only, not all of them. This repertoire shows some 110,000 clones, roughly 87% found once; its top ten account for 7.7%. Sequences were obtained from peripheral blood. The origin of this receptor is a human donor in a cohort sampled during active COVID-19.

The CDR3 DNA reads as TGTGCCAGCAAGATAAGGACTAGCGGGACCGATACGCAGTATTTT. It encodes CASKIRTSGTDTQYF. This chain uses TRBV2 with TRBJ2-3, with TRBD2 identical over 12 bases. CDR3 length: 15 amino acids. V lost 7 bases, J lost 6 bases, and 8 bases stayed unmatched. Germline CDR1 reads SNHLY; CDR2 reads FYNNEI. Using reference TRBV2 and TRBJ2-3 for the parts outside the CDR3, the full variable domain is EPEVTQTPSHQVTQMGQEVILRCVPISNHLYFYWYRQILGQKVEFLVSFYNNEISEKSEIFDDQFSVERPDGSNFTLKIRSTKLEDSAMYFCASKIRTSGTDTQYFGPGTRLTVL.